This TCR beta chain was identified during a study of regulatory T cells in long-lasting Graves disease. Time point reported: newly diagnosed GD, antithyroid drugs for less than 3 months. Following extraction of RNA from PBMCs, that RNA was used to make the TCR library. Libraries of TCR beta came from iRepertoire HTBI primers plus Arm-PCR of CDR3 regions. TCRdb reanalysed the multiplex PCR reads using MiXCR and keeps one entry per CDR3 protein. The table shows 450,000 to 600,000 distinct CDR3 sequences, with roughly 13% occurring only once. This sample also belongs to another study, concerning T cells in Graves' hyperthyroidism and ophthalmopathy.

The specimen was peripheral blood mononuclear cells (PBMCs), collected at new diagnosis, from a patient treated with antithyroid drugs. This sequence was found in a man between 25 and 39 years old with Graves disease.

Here the CDR3 DNA reads TGTGCCTGGAGTGGACTAGCGGGATTCTACGAGCAGTACTTC. Translating gives CAWSGLAGFYEQYF. The chain combines TRBV30 with TRBJ2-7; 11 positions match TRBD2. This CDR3 has 14 amino acids. V lost 1 base and J lost 3; bases outside the gene matches: 2. In germline, CDR1 is GTSNPN, CDR2 SVGIG (reference sequence).